A selection of T cell receptor beta chains follows, all from one sample in a study of CXCR3-negative and CXCR3-positive naive CD8 T cells. TCRdb re-called the 5' RACE reads and catalogs CDR3 proteins one per entry, DNA excluded. The sample has 70,000 to 95,000 distinct CDR3 sequences. Sequencing input: naive CXCR3- CD8+ T cells from blood. These receptors were collected from a human donor in good health. Some clones in this sample may be carry-over from other donors' samples. Both conserved end residues are part of each CDR3.

J gene | CDR3 length | V gene | CDR3 protein
TRBJ2-6 | 21 | TRBV7-2 | CASSLSHGTHPGTEGANVLTF
TRBJ2-1 | 12 | TRBV29-1 | CSVSGTSDEQFF
TRBJ2-7 | 15 | TRBV3-1 | CASSLEGSGPYEQYF
TRBJ1-1 | 13 | TRBV11-3 | CASTTPGQGEAFF
TRBJ2-2 | 15 | TRBV28 | CASSPGTGLAGELFF
TRBJ2-7 | 13 | TRBV6-5 | CASSYFGPLEQYF
TRBJ2-1 | 14 | TRBV11-2 | CASSPWAGNNEQFF
TRBJ1-3 | 13 | TRBV29-1 | CSVVRPNGNTIYF
TRBJ2-7 | 13 | TRBV20-1 | CSARQRGTYEQYF
TRBJ2-1 | 15 | TRBV7-2 | CASSSMGLAGDEQFF
TRBJ2-1 | 15 | TRBV4-3 | CASSQDWAVYNEQFF
TRBJ1-4 | 15 | TRBV4-3 | CASSQEFTRGEKLFF
TRBJ2-7 | 15 | TRBV5-1 | CASSLVPSLACEQYF
TRBJ2-7 | 15 | TRBV9 | CASSVGQAPAYEQYF
TRBJ2-2 | 17 | TRBV7-9 | CASSPRTSGKNTGELFF
TRBJ1-3 | 17 | TRBV21-1 | CASSPQRTGLFGNTIYF